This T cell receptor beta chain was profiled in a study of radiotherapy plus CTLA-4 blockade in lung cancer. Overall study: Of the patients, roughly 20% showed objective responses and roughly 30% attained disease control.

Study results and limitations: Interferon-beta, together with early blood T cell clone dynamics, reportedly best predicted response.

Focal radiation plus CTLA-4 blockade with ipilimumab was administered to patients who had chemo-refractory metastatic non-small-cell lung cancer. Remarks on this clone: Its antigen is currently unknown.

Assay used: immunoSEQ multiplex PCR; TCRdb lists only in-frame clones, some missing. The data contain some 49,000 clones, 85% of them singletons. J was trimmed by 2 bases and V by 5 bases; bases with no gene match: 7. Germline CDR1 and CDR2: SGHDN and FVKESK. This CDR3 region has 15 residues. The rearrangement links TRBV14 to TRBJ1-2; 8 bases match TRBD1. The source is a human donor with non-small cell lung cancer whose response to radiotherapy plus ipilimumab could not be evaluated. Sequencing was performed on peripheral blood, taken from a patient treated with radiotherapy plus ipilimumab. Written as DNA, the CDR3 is TGTGCCAGCAGCGGGGGACAGGAAAAGAACTATGGCTACACCTTC. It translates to CASSGGQEKNYGYTF. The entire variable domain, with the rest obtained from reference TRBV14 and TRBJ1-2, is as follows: EAGVTQFPSHSVIEKGQTVTLRCDPISGHDNLYWYRRVMGKEIKFLLHFVKESKQDESGMPNNRFLAERTGGTYSTLKVQPAELEDSGVYFCASSGGQEKNYGYTFGSGTRLTVV.